The clone carrying this T cell receptor (beta chain) was counted many times. Its antigen remains unknown. The sample originates from a study of T cell repertoires in cytomegalovirus infection. For the study at large: Matching HLA type and CMV infection were both indicated by public TCR beta signatures. Study-wide results and caveats: Ex vivo, HLA-C-restricted CMV-specific TCR beta clonotypes prevailed over the rest of the response. Summed frequency of public TCR beta families distinguished CMV carriers with the relevant HLA.

Each CDR3 protein gets one entry after TCRdb re-called the reads with MiXCR. The sample lists about 490,000 distinct CDR3 sequences; roughly 10% were seen once. CDR1 LNHDA and CDR2 SQIVND come from the germline V gene (reference sequence). This CDR3 region has 17 residues. Unmatched junction bases numbered 12, after V lost 5 bases and J lost 2 bases. The gene calls are TRBV19 and TRBJ2-1; 7 bases are a match to TRBD2. This TCR was recovered from a human donor in good health (CMV status not recorded). Some clones in this sample may be carry-over from other donors' samples. Sequenced sample: PBMCs. The DNA for the CDR3 is TGTGCCAGTAGTCCGGTGGGGGGGGGATTCACCTACAATGAGCAGTTCTTC. It is translated as CASSPVGGGFTYNEQFF.